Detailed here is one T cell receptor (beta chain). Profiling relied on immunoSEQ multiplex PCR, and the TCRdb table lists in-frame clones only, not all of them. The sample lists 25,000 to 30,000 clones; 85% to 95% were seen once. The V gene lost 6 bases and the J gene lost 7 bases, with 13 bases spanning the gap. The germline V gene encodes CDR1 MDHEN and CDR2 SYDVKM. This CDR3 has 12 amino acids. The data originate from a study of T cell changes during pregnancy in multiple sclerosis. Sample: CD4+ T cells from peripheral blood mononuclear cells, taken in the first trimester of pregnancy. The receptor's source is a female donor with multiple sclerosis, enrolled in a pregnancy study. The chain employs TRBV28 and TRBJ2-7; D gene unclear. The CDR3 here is CASRVATGEQYF. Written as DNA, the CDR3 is TGTGCCAGCAGAGTGGCGACCGGGGAGCAGTACTTC.